This T cell receptor beta chain was observed in a study of Graves' ophthalmopathy and Graves' hyperthyroidism. Study outcomes and limitations: Most expanded clonotypes from thyroid (those above 0.001 frequency) were also found in blood.

The CDR3 loop spans 14 amino acids. J was trimmed by 3 bases and V by 4 bases; bases with no gene match: 3. Per germline, CDR1 SGHRS and CDR2 YFSETQ. The study enrolled ophthalmopathy donors with moderate-to-severe activity, CAS ≥3, NOSPECS ≥4 and duration under 3 months. Other autoimmune diseases, uncontrolled infections, pregnancy or lactation excluded patients from enrollment. TCR beta CDR3 amplification used RNA transcripts. HTBI primers were employed in first-round RT-PCR, then a second-round multiplex PCR followed. MiXCR, applied by TCRdb to the multiplex PCR reads, yields one record per CDR3 protein. The sample has roughly 300,000 distinct CDR3 sequences; under 20% are singletons. At least ten counts were recorded for this clonotype. Its target is not known.

Sequenced input: peripheral blood. This TCR was recovered from an adult man with Graves' ophthalmopathy. The chain links TRBV5-1 to TRBJ2-5, with TRBD1 matching over 10 bases. The CDR3 DNA reads as TGCGCCAGCAGCGACGGGACAGGGGAAGAGACCCAGTACTTC. This encodes CASSDGTGEETQYF.